This TCR beta chain was observed in a study of cytomegalovirus exposure and HLA in healthy donors. Study results and limitations: TCR beta chains numbering 150 to 200 were designated cytomegalovirus-associated. Association of a missense DCLRE1C variant with TCR beta V- and J-gene trimming was reported in a later analysis. Earlier analysis yielded a pattern in which most TCR beta V segments were productive about 90% or about 30% of the time.

A multiplex PCR was run with 60 Vbeta primers and 13 Jbeta primers. Here immunoSEQ multiplex PCR was the method, and the copy in TCRdb shows in-frame clones only, minus some. Here the sample spans roughly 120,000 clones, approximately 80% being singletons. This CDR3 region has 15 residues. Germline values: CDR1 SNHLY, CDR2 FYNNEI. The V gene lost 2 bases and the J gene lost 5 bases, with 15 bases spanning the gap. A few counts support this clone. Its target is unknown. Sequenced material: PBMCs. This TCR came from a man aged 45 to 65 in good health and CMV-seronegative. V and J are TRBV2 and TRBJ1-1; possible D gene TRBD1, 5 bases. As DNA, the CDR3 is TGTGCCAGCAGTGAAATCACAGGCATAAAGACTGAAGCTTTCTTT. This gives the protein CASSEITGIKTEAFF.